Listed below are T cell receptor beta chains from one sample, sequenced in a study of T cell repertoires in cytomegalovirus infection. TCRdb reanalysed the reads using MiXCR and keeps one entry per CDR3 protein. The sample lists about 200,000 distinct CDR3 sequences, 8.5% to 10% occurring once. The material sequenced was PBMCs. These receptors all stem from a human donor in good health (CMV status not recorded). Some clones in this sample may be carry-over from other donors' samples. The CDR3 runs from the conserved cysteine through the conserved F or W. The D gene is left open where the match is weak. Clone size appears in some rows only: once, few, many, or a class for an expanded clone.

clone size,V gene,D gene,J gene,CDR3 protein,CDR3 DNA
few,TRBV30,NA,TRBJ2-7,CAWSGLGSYEQYF,TGTGCCTGGAGTGGGCTAGGGTCCTACGAGCAGTACTTC
NA,TRBV6-1,NA,TRBJ1-2,CASSYGGGYTF,TGTGCCAGCAGTTATGGGGGGGGCTACACCTTC
few,TRBV24-1,TRBD1,TRBJ2-5,CATSENAGTAPTTQYF,TGTGCCACCAGTGAGAACGCCGGGACAGCGCCGACGACCCAGTACTTC
many,TRBV5-1,NA,TRBJ2-3,CASSLDDPSTDTQYF,TGCGCCAGCAGCTTGGATGACCCAAGCACAGATACGCAGTATTTT
many,TRBV6-1,TRBD1,TRBJ1-1,CASSLRTGDTEAFF,TGTGCCAGCAGCCTTCGTACAGGGGACACTGAAGCTTTCTTT
few,TRBV20-1,NA,TRBJ1-2,CSAREGANYGYTF,TGCAGTGCTAGGGAGGGAGCTAACTATGGCTACACCTTC
medium-sized,TRBV7-2,NA,TRBJ2-3,CASSLALSPGQRSTDTQYF,TGTGCCAGCAGCTTAGCGCTAAGCCCAGGGCAACGTAGCACAGATACGCAGTATTTT
many,TRBV19,TRBD1,TRBJ1-1,CASSDGPDRERPEAFF,TGTGCCAGTAGTGACGGTCCGGACAGGGAGAGGCCTGAAGCTTTCTTT
NA,TRBV18,TRBD2,TRBJ2-7,CASSPTSGGYYEQYF,TGTGCCAGCTCACCAACTAGCGGGGGCTACTACGAGCAGTACTTC
many,TRBV7-9,NA,TRBJ2-7,CASSLSAGVYEQYF,TGTGCCAGCAGCTTATCCGCAGGAGTCTACGAGCAGTACTTC
many,TRBV7-8,NA,TRBJ2-6,CASSLASASGANVLTF,TGTGCCAGCAGCTTAGCGTCAGCTTCTGGGGCCAACGTCCTGACTTTC
many,TRBV7-2,TRBD2,TRBJ2-2,CASSLPGLADTGELFF,TGTGCCAGCAGCTTACCCGGACTAGCGGACACCGGGGAGCTGTTTTTT
few,TRBV5-1,NA,TRBJ1-1,CASRRLESHTEAFF,TGCGCCAGCCGACGACTAGAGAGTCACACTGAAGCTTTCTTT
many,TRBV7-8,TRBD1,TRBJ2-7,CASSLGRTGPYEQYF,TGTGCCAGCAGCTTAGGTCGGACAGGGCCTTACGAGCAGTACTTC
NA,TRBV4-1,NA,TRBJ2-7,CASSSNLASYEQYF,TGCGCCAGCAGCTCAAACTTAGCATCTTACGAGCAGTACTTC
many,TRBV7-9,NA,TRBJ1-5,CASSMAGESNQPQHF,TGTGCCAGCAGTATGGCAGGGGAGAGCAATCAGCCCCAGCATTTT
many,TRBV27,TRBD2,TRBJ2-7,CASSVGLAGNEQYF,TGTGCCAGCAGTGTGGGACTAGCGGGAAACGAGCAGTACTTC
many,TRBV6-1,NA,TRBJ1-1,CASSLAGEYTEAFF,TGTGCCAGCAGTTTAGCGGGAGAGTACACTGAAGCTTTCTTT
few,TRBV6-2/TRBV6-3,TRBD2,TRBJ2-3,CASSHSGPTDTQYF,TGTGCCAGCAGCCATAGCGGGCCCACAGATACGCAGTATTTT
many,TRBV11-2,NA,TRBJ1-1,CASSLDRPDTEAFF,TGTGCCAGCAGCTTAGATCGCCCCGACACTGAAGCTTTCTTT
few,TRBV7-9,TRBD2,TRBJ2-3,CASSWLAGESSDTQYF,TGTGCCAGCAGCTGGCTAGCGGGGGAATCTTCAGATACGCAGTATTTT
NA,TRBV24-1,NA,TRBJ2-5,CATSDFRGRRETQYF,TGTGCCACCAGTGATTTCCGAGGGCGCCGAGAGACCCAGTACTTC
few,TRBV7-9,TRBD1,TRBJ1-3,CASSLPTRTTGDSGNTIYF,TGTGCCAGCAGCCTCCCAACTCGAACGACAGGGGATTCTGGAAACACCATATATTTT
many,TRBV6-2/TRBV6-3,TRBD2,TRBJ2-7,CASRGAGTLHEQYF,TGTGCCAGCAGGGGAGCGGGGACCCTTCACGAGCAGTACTTC
NA,TRBV18,NA,TRBJ2-7,CASSPSDSRGLYF,TGTGCCAGCTCACCATCCGACAGCCGAGGACTGTACTTC
NA,TRBV9,NA,TRBJ2-3,CASSVGSGDPGHTQYF,TGTGCCAGCAGCGTAGGTAGCGGAGATCCAGGGCATACGCAGTATTTT
many,TRBV6-1,TRBD1,TRBJ2-6,CASRAKTGGSGANVLTF,TGTGCCAGCAGGGCGAAGACAGGGGGCTCTGGGGCCAACGTCCTGACTTTC
many,TRBV14,TRBD1,TRBJ2-5,CASSQWGQGYQETQYF,TGTGCCAGCAGCCAATGGGGACAGGGGTACCAAGAGACCCAGTACTTC